Below, 13 T cell receptor beta chains from the same sample are listed, as sequenced in a study of identical twins. Via MiXCR, TCRdb re-called the 5' RACE reads, giving one row per CDR3 protein. The sample yields approximately 630,000 distinct CDR3 sequences, 7.1% seen once. The same sample was also studied in work on yellow fever vaccine responses in identical twins.

The specimen was PBMCs. Receptors were obtained from a woman between 18 and 30 years old in good health.

This clonotype was found many times. The chain carries TRBV10-3 and TRBJ2-4; possibly TRBD1 for D (5 bases). Germline CDR1 and CDR2: ENHRY and SYGVKD. The CDR3 has 15 residues. Trimming pared 2 bases from V and 1 base from J, leaving 9 bases between. The chain's CDR3 is CAISERPGAKNIQYF. The CDR3 DNA is TGTGCCATCAGTGAGAGACCAGGGGCCAAAAACATTCAGTACTTC.

This clonotype was observed at least ten times. The gene calls are TRBV12-3 or TRBV12-4 and TRBJ1-2, with D hard to call. This CDR3 spans 16 amino acids. Trimming shortened V by 5 bases and J by 0 bases, and 16 bases separated the two germline ends. The CDR3 nucleotides are TGTGCCAGCAGTCCAAGACCCAGGAGGACTAACTATGGCTACACCTTC. It encodes CASSPRPRRTNYGYTF.

This clonotype showed up many times. J is TRBJ2-1 and V is TRBV5-5; a weak D match, TRBD1 (7 bases). Trimming stripped 4 bases from V and 13 bases from J, with 24 bases between. The CDR3 covers 15 residues. Germline V gives CDR1 SGHKS, CDR2 YYEKEE (reference sequence). CDR3: CASSPRGQTSGLQFF. Here the CDR3 DNA reads TGTGCCAGCAGCCCGAGGGGACAGACCAGCGGGCTACAGTTCTTC.

A few counts support this clonotype. The J gene is TRBJ2-3, the V gene TRBV9; D could derive from TRBD1 or TRBD2 (6 bases each). The CDR3 sequence is 16 residues long. Trimming removed 2 bases from V and 3 bases from J, with 16 bases in between. Per germline, CDR1 SGDLS and CDR2 YYNGEE. CDR3 sequence reads: CASSVGIGGRTDTQYF. The CDR3 DNA reads TGTGCCAGCAGCGTTGGAATCGGGGGCAGAACAGATACGCAGTATTTT.

This clonotype was counted ten times or more. This chain joins TRBV12-3 or TRBV12-4 and TRBJ1-4, with D uncertain. The CDR3 totals 17 residues. With 2 bases removed from V and 0 bases from J, the gap between germline ends came to 13 bases. CDR3 coding DNA: TGTGCCAGCAGTTTAAATTGGTTGGCAACAACTAATGAAAAACTGTTTTTT. It translates to CASSLNWLATTNEKLFF.

The chain carries TRBV5-1 and TRBJ2-5; a possible D gene is TRBD1 (6 bases). Germline assignment: CDR1 SGHRS and CDR2 YFSETQ. The CDR3 covers 15 residues. V lost 0 bases, J lost 3 bases, and 12 bases lay in between. The chain's CDR3 is CASSLDPDREETQYF. The DNA of the CDR3 is TGCGCCAGCAGCTTGGATCCGGACAGAGAAGAGACCCAGTACTTC.

The rearrangement uses TRBV2 and TRBJ2-2; the match to TRBD1 covers 7 bases. V shed 10 bases and J 0 bases; nucleotides not matched to a gene: 5. CDR1 SNHLY and CDR2 FYNNEI come from the germline V gene. The CDR3 covers 14 residues. As DNA, the CDR3 is TGTGCCACCGAGGGACAGACGAACACCGGGGAGCTGTTTTTT. Encoded protein: CATEGQTNTGELFF.

This clonotype was detected many times. The rearrangement links TRBV20-1 to TRBJ2-7, with TRBD1 as a possible D gene (5 bases). Per the germline V gene, CDR1 is DFQATT and CDR2 is SNEGSKA (reference sequence). The V end was cut by 0 bases, the J end by 5 bases, with 11 bases between. The CDR3 contains 13 residues. CDR3 sequence (DNA): TGCAGTGCTAGAGAGACGGCCAGGGACGAGCAGTACGTC. This sequence encodes CSARETARDEQYV.

This clonotype was picked up many times. The V call is TRBV12-3 or TRBV12-4, the J call TRBJ2-1; D is unclear. The CDR3 contains 14 residues. V was pared by 6 bases and J by 8 bases, with 17 bases between. DNA for the CDR3: TGTGCCAGCAGACCAGTGGCCAAATGGGATGAGCAGTTCTTC. Translated: CASRPVAKWDEQFF.

Ten or more counts support this clonotype. The chain has TRBV15 and TRBJ1-1, with TRBD1 matching over 8 bases. This CDR3 has 15 amino acids. Losses at the gene ends were 4 bases for V and 1 base for J; bases not matched to a gene: 5. Germline loops: CDR1 LNHNV, CDR2 YYDKDF (reference sequence). The CDR3, as DNA: TGTGCCACCAGCACCCGGACAGGGACGAACACTGAAGCTTTCTTT. Residues: CATSTRTGTNTEAFF.

This clonotype was seen a few times. This chain links TRBV24-1 with TRBJ1-5, with D tentatively TRBD1 (6 bases). CDR3 length: 14 residues. V shed 3 bases and J shed 7 bases, with 12 bases lying between them. Germline V lookup: CDR1 KGHDR, CDR2 SFDVKD. CDR3 loop: CATSDGGARQPQHF. CDR3 in DNA: TGTGCCACCAGTGATGGGGGCGCGAGGCAGCCCCAGCATTTT.

This clonotype turned up a few times. The chain employs TRBV10-3 and TRBJ1-1; D possibly corresponds to TRBD1 (6 bases). V gave up 0 bases and J gave up 3 bases, with 11 bases separating them. CDR3 length: 15 residues. The germline CDR1 and CDR2 sequences are ENHRY and SYGVKD. In DNA form, the CDR3 reads TGTGCCATCAGTGAGTCCAGGGGTCTGGACACTGAAGCTTTCTTT. It is translated as CAISESRGLDTEAFF.

This clonotype was found many times. This chain joins TRBV20-1 and TRBJ2-3; 10 bases line up with TRBD2. The CDR3 has 16 residues. CDR1 is DFQATT and CDR2 is SNEGSKA in the germline V gene (reference sequence). V lost 0 bases, J lost 6 bases, and 9 bases stayed unmatched. The CDR3 DNA reads TGCAGTGCTAGAGATTTGGAAACTAGCGGGATTGATACGCAGTATTTT. Translated, it gives CSARDLETSGIDTQYF.